The 32 T cell receptor beta chains listed next were all sequenced from one sample in a study of blood T cell repertoires in COVID-19. Clones were read by immunoSEQ multiplex PCR, and TCRdb kept only the in-frame ones, dropping some. Of about 180,000 clones detected, roughly 83% appear once; the ten largest clones hold 6.5% to 9%. Specimen: peripheral blood. The source is a woman aged 40 to 49 with COVID-19, enrolled during active disease.

This CDR3 reads CASSYTGGPRNTEAFF. CDR3 bases: TGTGCCAGCAGTTATACGGGGGGGCCTCGGAACACTGAAGCTTTCTTT. The J gene is TRBJ1-1, the V gene TRBV6-2 or TRBV6-3, with D tentatively TRBD1 (6 bases). From germline, CDR1 is MNHEY and CDR2 SVGEGT. The CDR3 spans 16 residues. V lost 3 bases to trimming and J lost 1 base, with 15 bases between them.

This clone was recorded once. J is TRBJ1-2 and V is TRBV5-4; unclear D gene. Germline loops: CDR1 SGHNT, CDR2 YYREEE (reference sequence). V was clipped by 0 bases and J by 2 bases, with 11 bases between them. The CDR3 runs to 15 residues. Here the CDR3 reads CASSLGVEQNYGYTF. DNA for the CDR3: TGTGCCAGCAGCTTGGGAGTGGAACAGAACTATGGCTACACCTTC.

The chain uses TRBV4-1 and TRBJ1-1, with unresolved D. The germline V gene has CDR1 MGHRA and CDR2 YSYEKL. V was shortened by 1 base and J by 0 bases, with 9 bases between the two germline ends. This CDR3 is built from 15 residues. The CDR3 spells CASSQAGLLNTEAFF. The CDR3 DNA is TGCGCCAGCAGCCAAGCCGGACTGCTGAACACTGAAGCTTTCTTT.

This chain joins TRBV9 and TRBJ2-7; TRBD2 matches at 12 bases. J was trimmed by 0 bases and V by 3 bases; bases with no gene match: 10. The CDR3 loop spans 18 amino acids. The germline V gene encodes CDR1 SGDLS and CDR2 YYNGEE. The CDR3 is CASSAELAGGQSSYEQYF. The CDR3 region has the DNA TGTGCCAGCAGCGCCGAACTAGCGGGAGGCCAGAGCTCCTACGAGCAGTACTTC.

The CDR3 DNA follows: TGCGCCAGCAGCCAAGATCGGGCCCGGGGGTGGTGGGAGACCCAGTACTTC. As protein: CASSQDRARGWWETQYF. The V call is TRBV4-1, the J call TRBJ2-5; the D gene is possibly TRBD2 (6 bases). The length of the CDR3 is 17 residues. Trimming removed 0 bases at V and 5 bases at J, with 19 bases between. Germline values: CDR1 MGHRA, CDR2 YSYEKL.

V gene TRBV11-1 combines with J gene TRBJ1-5, with TRBD1 as a possible D gene (5 bases). The V end was cut by 1 base, the J end by 6 bases, with 13 bases between. The CDR3 loop spans 15 amino acids. CDR1 and CDR2 (germline): SGHAT, FQDESV (reference sequence). CDR3 in amino acids: CASSLDPGPGQPQHF. In nucleotides, the CDR3 is TGTGCCAGCAGCTTAGATCCAGGGCCAGGTCAGCCCCAGCATTTT.

This clone was found a few times. The chain recombines TRBV10-2 with TRBJ2-7; TRBD1 aligns across 7 bases. CDR1 is WSHSY and CDR2 is SAAADI in the germline V gene. Losses at the gene ends were 10 bases for V and 2 bases for J; bases not matched to a gene: 5. The CDR3 sequence is 12 residues long. CDR3 residues: CATTGQAYEQYF. CDR3 bases: TGCGCCACCACCGGACAGGCCTACGAGCAGTACTTC.

The rearrangement uses TRBV5-1 and TRBJ1-2, with D tentatively TRBD1 (6 bases). Trimming left V 2 bases short and J 4 bases short, with 9 bases between. The CDR3 loop spans 13 amino acids. Germline CDR1 reads SGHRS; CDR2 reads YFSETQ. CDR3 region: CASSFKTGYGYTF. The CDR3 coding sequence is TGCGCCAGCAGCTTTAAGACAGGCTATGGCTACACCTTC.

This clone appeared a few times. This chain joins TRBV28 and TRBJ1-5, with TRBD1 matching 8 bases. Germline-derived CDR1 and CDR2 are MDHEN and SYDVKM. The CDR3 extends over 17 amino acids. V lost 3 bases and J lost 0; bases outside the gene matches: 7. The CDR3 sequence is CASSFRDRFISNQPQHF. The DNA for the CDR3 is TGTGCCAGCAGTTTTCGGGACAGGTTCATTAGCAATCAGCCCCAGCATTTT.

This chain joins TRBV7-9 and TRBJ1-2, with 8 positions matching TRBD1. CDR1 and CDR2 (germline): SEHNR, FQNEAQ (reference sequence). With V trimmed by 5 bases and J by 3 bases, 11 bases remained unmatched. The CDR3 runs 16 residues. CDR3 in amino acids: CASSPFEDRVYYGYTF. In DNA, the CDR3 is TGTGCCAGCAGCCCCTTTGAGGACAGGGTATACTATGGCTACACCTTC.

The chain employs TRBV10-1 and TRBJ1-6; 7 bases are a match to TRBD1. This CDR3 has 14 amino acids. Germline values: CDR1 WNHNN, CDR2 SYGVQD (reference sequence). J gave up 9 bases and V 2 bases, and 4 bases lay outside the gene matches. In DNA, the CDR3 is TGCGCCAGCAGTGAGGCGACAGGGCGTTCACCCCTCCACTTT. It codes for CASSEATGRSPLHF.

J is TRBJ1-1 and V is TRBV19; D remains ambiguous. Deletions cut 4 bases from V and 13 bases from J, with 28 bases between. The germline gives CDR1 LNHDA, CDR2 SQIVND (reference sequence). This CDR3 is 16 amino acids long. This CDR3 is CASSRERSGGPGSVFF. The CDR3 coding sequence is TGTGCCAGTAGTAGAGAGAGATCGGGAGGGCCCGGGTCGGTTTTCTTT.

This clone was detected a few times. The chain combines TRBV6-2 or TRBV6-3 with TRBJ1-1; D may be TRBD1 (5 bases). The length of the CDR3 is 11 residues. V shed 4 bases and J shed 9 bases, with 9 bases lying between them. CDR1 and CDR2 from the germline V gene are MNHEY and SVGEGT. CDR3 bases: TGTGCCAGCAGTTCCAGGGCTCAAGCTTTCTTT. It yields the protein CASSSRAQAFF.

This sequence joins TRBV23-1 and TRBJ1-2; D ambiguous. TRBV23-1 qualifies as an ORF whose function is uncertain. The V end lost 0 bases, the J end lost 4 bases, and 30 bases lay between the germline ends. CDR3 length: 21 amino acids. This CDR3 reads CASSQSRLGVLSPNSGYGYTF. CDR3 nucleotides: TGCGCCAGCAGTCAATCGAGGCTCGGAGTCCTGTCGCCAAACAGCGGCTATGGCTACACCTTC.

This chain connects TRBV6-1 to TRBJ2-7, with a possible D match to TRBD1 (6 bases). Per the germline V gene, CDR1 is MNHNS and CDR2 is SASEGT. Trimming stripped 1 base from V and 0 bases from J, with 13 bases between. There are 16 residues in the CDR3. In DNA form, the CDR3 reads TGTGCCAGCAGTGAAGTAGGTACAGGGATCTCCTACGAGCAGTACTTC. Translated, it gives CASSEVGTGISYEQYF.

This chain uses TRBV19 with TRBJ1-5, with 10 positions matching TRBD1. Germline V gives CDR1 LNHDA, CDR2 SQIVND (reference sequence). CDR3 size: 16 residues. V was pared by 6 bases and J by 9 bases, with 14 bases of the junction left unmatched. The CDR3 sequence is CASSPGQGRKSRPQHF. The CDR3 DNA reads as TGTGCCAGTAGCCCGGGACAGGGGCGAAAGAGCAGGCCCCAGCATTTT.

The chain links TRBV3-1 (or the pseudogene TRBV3-2) to TRBJ2-3, with D unresolved. The CDR3 is 14 amino acids. Between the trimmed V and J ends, which lost 8 bases and 2 bases, there was a span of 14 bases. Germline loops: CDR1 LGHDT, CDR2 YNNKEL (reference sequence). CDR3 amino acids: CASSRLSSTDTQYF. CDR3 DNA: TGTGCCAGCTCGAGGCTATCCTCCACAGATACGCAGTATTTT.

V usage is TRBV15 and J usage is TRBJ1-2; TRBD1 agrees at 10 bases. The CDR3 covers 14 residues. CDR1 and CDR2 (germline): LNHNV, YYDKDF (reference sequence). V lost 5 bases, J lost 3 bases, and 3 bases stayed unmatched. The chain's CDR3 is CATSVGTGDYGYTF. The CDR3 DNA follows: TGTGCCACCAGCGTCGGGACAGGGGACTATGGCTACACCTTC.

The chain uses TRBV6-5 and TRBJ1-2; no definite D call. CDR1 MNHEY and CDR2 SVGAGI come from the germline V gene. The V gene lost 8 bases and the J gene lost 4 bases, with 11 bases spanning the gap. CDR3 length: 12 amino acids. The CDR3 loop reads CASLALPYGYTF. The CDR3 region has the DNA TGTGCCAGCCTAGCCCTACCCTATGGCTACACCTTC.

This clone was observed once. J is TRBJ1-3 and V is TRBV19, with a tentative D call TRBD1 (6 bases). The ends were cut back, 10 bases at V and 2 bases at J, with 12 bases in the middle. The CDR3 runs 13 residues. CDR1 and CDR2 from the germline V gene are LNHDA and SQIVND (reference sequence). This chain's CDR3 is CATVTGPGNTIYF. In DNA form, the CDR3 reads TGTGCCACCGTTACAGGGCCTGGAAACACCATATATTTT.

This sequence joins TRBV4-2 and TRBJ2-2; possible D gene TRBD2, 7 bases. Germline CDR1 is LGHNA and CDR2 is YNFKEQ. The V end was cut by 2 bases, the J end by 8 bases, with 27 bases between. This CDR3 comprises 19 residues. CDR3 in DNA: TGTGCCAGCAGCCAACCCGCCCGAGGGGGGAGGGAGAGTGCGGGGGAGCTGTTTTTT. It is translated as CASSQPARGGRESAGELFF.

The rearrangement joins TRBV5-5 to TRBJ2-1, with TRBD2 matching 8 bases. The germline V gene encodes CDR1 SGHKS and CDR2 YYEKEE (reference sequence). Losses at the gene ends were 4 bases for V and 10 bases for J; bases not matched to a gene: 7. This CDR3 spans 13 amino acids. CDR3 sequence reads: CASSLRGGQEQFF. The CDR3 coding sequence is TGTGCCAGCAGCCTCCGGGGGGGGCAGGAGCAGTTCTTC. Full variable domain (outside the CDR3, taken from reference TRBV5-5 and TRBJ2-1): DAGVTQSPTHLIKTRGQQVTLRCSPISGHKSVSWYQQVLGQGPQFIFQYYEKEERGRGNFPDRFSARQFPNYSSELNVNALLLGDSALYLCASSLRGGQEQFFGPGTRLTVL.

This clone was seen a few times. The chain links TRBV25-1 to TRBJ2-1; possibly TRBD2 for D (7 bases). Germline V lookup: CDR1 MGHDK, CDR2 SYGVNS. With 6 bases removed from V and 5 bases from J, the gap between germline ends came to 14 bases. The CDR3 loop spans 14 amino acids. CDR3 nucleotides: TGTGCCAGCAGAGGGTGGGGGGGCCACAATGAGCAGTTCTTC. This codes for CASRGWGGHNEQFF. The whole variable domain, remainder taken from reference TRBV25-1 and TRBJ2-1, is EADIYQTPRYLVIGTGKKITLECSQTMGHDKMYWYQQDPGMELHLIHYSYGVNSTEKGDLSSESTVSRIRTEHFPLTLESARPSHTSQYLCASRGWGGHNEQFFGPGTRLTVL.

The chain couples TRBV11-2 to TRBJ2-7; tentatively, D is TRBD2 (5 bases). The CDR3 sequence is 15 residues long. Trimming shortened V by 2 bases and J by 3 bases, and 14 bases separated the two germline ends. Germline V gene lookup returns CDR1 SGHAT and CDR2 FQNNGV. The CDR3 protein is CASSLNLASIYEQYF. As DNA, the CDR3 is TGTGCCAGCAGCTTAAACCTAGCAAGCATCTACGAGCAGTACTTC.

The chain carries TRBV11-3 and TRBJ2-1, with TRBD2 as a possible D gene (6 bases). The CDR3 has 18 amino acids. Germline values: CDR1 SGHNT, CDR2 YENEEA. The ends were cut back, 4 bases at V and 10 bases at J, with 29 bases in the middle. The CDR3 spells CASSSFRYRENDTDEQFF. The CDR3 DNA reads TGTGCCAGCAGCTCCTTCAGATATCGGGAGAACGATACTGACGAGCAGTTCTTC.

The chain employs TRBV15 and TRBJ2-5, with D possibly matching TRBD1 (5 bases). Germline V CDR1 and CDR2: LNHNV, YYDKDF (reference sequence). This CDR3 has 14 amino acids. V was shortened by 1 base and J by 5 bases, with 11 bases between the two germline ends. CDR3 in DNA: TGTGCCACCAGCAGAGGAACGCCAGGGGAGACCCAGTACTTC. Translation: CATSRGTPGETQYF.

V is TRBV5-1 and J is TRBJ2-1; 11 bases are shared with TRBD2. The CDR3 totals 14 residues. Germline CDR1 SGHRS, CDR2 YFSETQ. The junction had 6 bases not matched to a gene; V was cut back by 4 bases and J by 9 bases. CDR3 sequence (DNA): TGCGCCAGCAGCCGTGAGACTAGCGGGGCTGAGCAGTTCTTC. Its protein product is CASSRETSGAEQFF.

This clone was found a few times. The chain couples TRBV2 to TRBJ1-3; D might be TRBD1 (5 bases). The germline V gene encodes CDR1 SNHLY and CDR2 FYNNEI. The CDR3 spans 15 residues. V lost 7 bases, J lost 0 bases, and 13 bases lay in between. CDR3 sequence reads: CASKAGPFSGNTIYF. CDR3 sequence (DNA): TGTGCCAGCAAGGCGGGGCCCTTCTCTGGAAACACCATATATTTT.

The chain has TRBV10-1 and TRBJ2-7; TRBD1 matches 7 bases. Trimming removed 5 bases from V and 0 bases from J; junction bases left unmatched: 4. The CDR3 has 14 residues. Germline CDR1 is WNHNN and CDR2 is SYGVQD (reference sequence). The CDR3: CASSSDRDSYEQYF. The CDR3, as DNA: TGCGCCAGCAGTTCCGACAGGGACTCCTACGAGCAGTACTTC.

The V call is TRBV27, the J call TRBJ2-3; D remains unclear. The V and J ends lost 6 bases and 4 bases respectively, with 11 bases between them. This CDR3 contains 13 residues. Germline V gene lookup returns CDR1 MNHEY and CDR2 SMNVEV (reference sequence). The CDR3 DNA reads as TGTGCCAGCAGGGCAGAGGCGGCAGATACGCAGTATTTT. It yields the protein CASRAEAADTQYF.

In its sample, this clone was seen a few times. This chain joins TRBV10-1 and TRBJ2-2, with D possibly TRBD1 on 6 matching bases. The CDR3 runs 12 residues. Trimming shortened V by 5 bases and J by 5 bases, and 6 bases separated the two germline ends. Germline V lookup: CDR1 WNHNN, CDR2 SYGVQD (reference sequence). CDR3 region: CASSTGTGELFF. The DNA for the CDR3 is TGCGCCAGCAGTACAGGGACCGGGGAGCTGTTTTTT.

With respect to this clone: Germline and junction disagree at one end, which may indicate a read error. The CDR3 DNA is TGTGCTAGCAGCTCCCATAGCGGGAGCGGCGAGACCCAGTACTTC. Translation: CASSSHSGSGETQYF. The chain employs TRBV7-7 and TRBJ2-5, with 9 bases identical to TRBD2. Germline CDR1 and CDR2: SSHAT and FNYEAQ (reference sequence). The CDR3 length is 15 residues.